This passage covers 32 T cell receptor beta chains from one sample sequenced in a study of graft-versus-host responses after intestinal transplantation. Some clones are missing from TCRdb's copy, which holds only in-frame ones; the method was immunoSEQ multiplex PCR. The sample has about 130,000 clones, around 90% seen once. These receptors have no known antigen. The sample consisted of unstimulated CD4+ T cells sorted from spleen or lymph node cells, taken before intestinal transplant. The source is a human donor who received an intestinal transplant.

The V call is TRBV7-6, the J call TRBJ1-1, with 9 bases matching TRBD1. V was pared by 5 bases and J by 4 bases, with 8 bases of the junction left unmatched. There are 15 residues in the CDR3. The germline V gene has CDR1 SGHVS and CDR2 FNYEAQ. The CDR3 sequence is CASSTQQGAATEAFF. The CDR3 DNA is TGTGCCAGCAGCACCCAACAGGGGGCGGCCACTGAAGCTTTCTTT. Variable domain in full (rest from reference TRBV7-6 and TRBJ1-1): GAGVSQSPRYKVTKRGQDVALRCDPISGHVSLYWYRQALGQGPEFLTYFNYEAQQDKSGLPNDRFSAERPEGSISTLTIQRTEQRDSAMYRCASSTQQGAATEAFFGQGTRLTVV.

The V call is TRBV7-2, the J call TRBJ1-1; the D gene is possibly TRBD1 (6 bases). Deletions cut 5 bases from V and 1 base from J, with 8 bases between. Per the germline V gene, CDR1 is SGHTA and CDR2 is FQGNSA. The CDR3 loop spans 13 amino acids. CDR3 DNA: TGTGCCAGCAGCAAGGACAGGAACACTGAAGCTTTCTTT. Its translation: CASSKDRNTEAFF.

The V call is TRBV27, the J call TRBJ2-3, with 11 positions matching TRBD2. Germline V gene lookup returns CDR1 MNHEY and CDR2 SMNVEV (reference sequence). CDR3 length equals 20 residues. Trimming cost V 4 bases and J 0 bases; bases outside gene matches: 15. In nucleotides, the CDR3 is TGTGCCAGCAGTTCCGAACTAGCGGGAGTAACGGGATTGAGCACAGATACGCAGTATTTT. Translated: CASSSELAGVTGLSTDTQYF.

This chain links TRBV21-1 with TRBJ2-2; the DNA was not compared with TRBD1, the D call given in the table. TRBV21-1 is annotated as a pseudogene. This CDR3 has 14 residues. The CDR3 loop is CASSMGQNTGELFF. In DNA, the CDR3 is TGTGCCAGCAGCATGGGACAGAACACCGGGGAGCTGTTTTTT.

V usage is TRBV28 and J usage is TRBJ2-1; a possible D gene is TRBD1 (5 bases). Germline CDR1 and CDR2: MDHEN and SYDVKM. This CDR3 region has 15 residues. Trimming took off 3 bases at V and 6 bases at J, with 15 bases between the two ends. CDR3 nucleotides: TGTGCCAGCAGTTTTGCGGCAGGGATTGGCAATGAGCAGTTCTTC. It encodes CASSFAAGIGNEQFF.

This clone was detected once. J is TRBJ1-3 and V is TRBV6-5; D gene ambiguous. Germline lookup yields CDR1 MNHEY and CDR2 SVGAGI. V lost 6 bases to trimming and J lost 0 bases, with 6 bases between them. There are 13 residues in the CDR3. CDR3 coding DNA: TGTGCCAGCAGAAGAGACTCTGGAAACACCATATATTTT. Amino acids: CASRRDSGNTIYF.

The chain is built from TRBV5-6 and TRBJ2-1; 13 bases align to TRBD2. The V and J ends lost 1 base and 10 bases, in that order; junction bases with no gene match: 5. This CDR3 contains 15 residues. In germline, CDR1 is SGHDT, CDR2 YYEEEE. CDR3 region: CASSLRTSGSAEQFF. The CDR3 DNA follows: TGTGCCAGCAGCTTGAGGACTAGCGGGAGCGCGGAGCAGTTCTTC.

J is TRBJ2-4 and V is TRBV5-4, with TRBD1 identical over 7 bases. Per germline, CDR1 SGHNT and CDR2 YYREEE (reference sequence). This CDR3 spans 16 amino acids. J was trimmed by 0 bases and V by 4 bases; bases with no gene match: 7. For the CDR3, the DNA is TGTGCCAGCAGCATAAAACAGGGGTTAGCCAAAAACATTCAGTACTTC. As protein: CASSIKQGLAKNIQYF.

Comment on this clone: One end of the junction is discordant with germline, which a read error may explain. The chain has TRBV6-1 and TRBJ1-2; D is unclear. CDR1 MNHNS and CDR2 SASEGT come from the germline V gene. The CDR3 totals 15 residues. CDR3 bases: TGTGCCAGCAGAACGTCTGGGGAGGCTAACTATGGCCACACCTTC. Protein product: CASRTSGEANYGHTF.

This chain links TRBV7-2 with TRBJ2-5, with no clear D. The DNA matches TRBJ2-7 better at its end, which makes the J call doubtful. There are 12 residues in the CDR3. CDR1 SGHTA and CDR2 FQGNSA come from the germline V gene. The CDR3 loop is CASSLRAYEQYF. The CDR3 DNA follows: TGTGCCAGCAGCTTAAGGGCGTACGAGCAGTACTTC.

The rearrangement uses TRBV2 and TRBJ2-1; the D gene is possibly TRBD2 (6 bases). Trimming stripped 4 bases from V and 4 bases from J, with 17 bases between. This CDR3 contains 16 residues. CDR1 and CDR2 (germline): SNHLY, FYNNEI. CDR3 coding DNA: TGTGCCAGCAGTGGATTGGGGCTAGCGAGTTACAATGAGCAGTTCTTC. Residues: CASSGLGLASYNEQFF.

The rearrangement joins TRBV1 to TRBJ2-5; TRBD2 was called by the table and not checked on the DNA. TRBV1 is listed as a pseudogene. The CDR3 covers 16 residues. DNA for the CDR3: TGCACCAGCAGCCAGGGTCCTAGCGGGGGACAAGAGACCCAGTACTTC. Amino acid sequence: CTSSQGPSGGQETQYF.

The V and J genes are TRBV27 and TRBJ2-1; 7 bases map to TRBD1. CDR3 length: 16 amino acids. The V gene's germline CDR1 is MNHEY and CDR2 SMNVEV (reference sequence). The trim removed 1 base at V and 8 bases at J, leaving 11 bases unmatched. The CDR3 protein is CASSLLGDRSGDEQFF. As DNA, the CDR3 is TGTGCCAGCAGTTTATTGGGGGACAGATCCGGAGATGAGCAGTTCTTC.

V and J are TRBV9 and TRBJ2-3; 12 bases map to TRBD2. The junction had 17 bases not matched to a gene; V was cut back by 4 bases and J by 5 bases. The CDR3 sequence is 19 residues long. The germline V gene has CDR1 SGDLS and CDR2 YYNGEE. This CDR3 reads CASSPRGASGRARGDTQYF. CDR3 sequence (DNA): TGTGCCAGCAGCCCGAGGGGGGCTAGCGGGAGGGCCCGGGGAGATACGCAGTATTTT.

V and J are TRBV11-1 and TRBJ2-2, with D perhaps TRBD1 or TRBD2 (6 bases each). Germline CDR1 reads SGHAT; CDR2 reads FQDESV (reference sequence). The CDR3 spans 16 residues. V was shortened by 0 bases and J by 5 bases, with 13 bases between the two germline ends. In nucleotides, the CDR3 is TGTGCCAGCAGCTTAGCCCAGGGGAGGAGGACCGGGGAGCTGTTTTTT. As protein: CASSLAQGRRTGELFF.

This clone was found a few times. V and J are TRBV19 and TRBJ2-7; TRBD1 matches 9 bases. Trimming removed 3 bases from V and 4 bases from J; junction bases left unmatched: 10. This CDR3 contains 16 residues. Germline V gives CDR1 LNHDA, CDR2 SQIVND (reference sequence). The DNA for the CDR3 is TGTGCCAGTAGTATCAGAGGGACAGGGAATCGGTACGAGCAGTACTTC. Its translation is CASSIRGTGNRYEQYF.

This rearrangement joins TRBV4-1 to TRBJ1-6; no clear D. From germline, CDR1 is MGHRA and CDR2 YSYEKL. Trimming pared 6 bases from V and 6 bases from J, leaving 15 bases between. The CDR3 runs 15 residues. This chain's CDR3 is CASSGSPTFNSPLHF. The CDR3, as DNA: TGCGCCAGCAGTGGGTCACCAACTTTTAATTCACCCCTCCACTTT.

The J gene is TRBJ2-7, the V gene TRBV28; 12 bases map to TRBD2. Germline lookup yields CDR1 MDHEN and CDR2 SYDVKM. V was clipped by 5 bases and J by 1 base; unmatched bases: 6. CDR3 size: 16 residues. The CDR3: CASSGGTSGPSYEQYF. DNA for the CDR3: TGTGCCAGCAGTGGGGGGACTAGCGGGCCTTCCTACGAGCAGTACTTC.

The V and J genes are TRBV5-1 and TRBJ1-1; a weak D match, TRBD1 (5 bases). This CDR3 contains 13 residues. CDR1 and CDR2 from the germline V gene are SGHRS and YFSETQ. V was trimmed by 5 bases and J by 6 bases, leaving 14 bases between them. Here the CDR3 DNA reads TGCGCCAGCAGGAGTGAGGGGAGGGCTGAAGCTTTCTTT. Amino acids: CASRSEGRAEAFF.

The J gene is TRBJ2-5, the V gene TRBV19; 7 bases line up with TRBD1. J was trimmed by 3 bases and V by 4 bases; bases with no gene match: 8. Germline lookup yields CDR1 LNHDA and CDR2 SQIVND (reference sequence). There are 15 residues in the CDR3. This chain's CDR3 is CASSTLGTAKETQYF. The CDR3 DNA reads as TGTGCCAGTAGTACCCTTGGGACAGCAAAAGAGACCCAGTACTTC. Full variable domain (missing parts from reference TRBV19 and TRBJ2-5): DGGITQSPKYLFRKEGQNVTLSCEQNLNHDAMYWYRQDPGQGLRLIYYSQIVNDFQKGDIAEGYSVSREKKESFPLTVTSAQKNPTAFYLCASSTLGTAKETQYFGPGTRLLVL.

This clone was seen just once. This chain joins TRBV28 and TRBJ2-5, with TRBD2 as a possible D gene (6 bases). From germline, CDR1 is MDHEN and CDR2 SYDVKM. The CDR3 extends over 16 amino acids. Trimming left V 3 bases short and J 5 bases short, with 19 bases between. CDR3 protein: CASSFSGGPTRETQYF. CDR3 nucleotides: TGTGCCAGCAGTTTTTCAGGAGGGCCTACCCGGGAGACCCAGTACTTC.

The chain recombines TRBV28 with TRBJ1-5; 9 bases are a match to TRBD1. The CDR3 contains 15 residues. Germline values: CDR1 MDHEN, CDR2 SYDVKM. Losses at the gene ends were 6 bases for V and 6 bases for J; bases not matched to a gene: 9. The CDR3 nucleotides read TGTGCCAGCAGCTCGGGACAGGGCGAGAGTCAGCCCCAGCATTTT. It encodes CASSSGQGESQPQHF. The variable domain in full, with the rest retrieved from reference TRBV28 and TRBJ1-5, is DVKVTQSSRYLVKRTGEKVFLECVQDMDHENMFWYRQDPGLGLRLIYFSYDVKMKEKGDIPEGYSVSREKKERFSLILESASTNQTSMYLCASSSGQGESQPQHFGDGTRLSIL.

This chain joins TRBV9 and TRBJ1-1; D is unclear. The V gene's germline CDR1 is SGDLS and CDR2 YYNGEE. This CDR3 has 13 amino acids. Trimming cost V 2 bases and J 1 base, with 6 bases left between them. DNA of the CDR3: TGTGCCAGCAGCGTTCTGAGGAACACTGAAGCTTTCTTT. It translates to CASSVLRNTEAFF.

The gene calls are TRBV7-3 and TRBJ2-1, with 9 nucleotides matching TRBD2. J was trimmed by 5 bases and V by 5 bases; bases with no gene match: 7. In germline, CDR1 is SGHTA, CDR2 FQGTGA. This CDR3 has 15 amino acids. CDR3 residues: CASSVDSGSHNEQFF. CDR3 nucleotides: TGTGCCAGCAGCGTGGATAGCGGGAGCCACAATGAGCAGTTCTTC.

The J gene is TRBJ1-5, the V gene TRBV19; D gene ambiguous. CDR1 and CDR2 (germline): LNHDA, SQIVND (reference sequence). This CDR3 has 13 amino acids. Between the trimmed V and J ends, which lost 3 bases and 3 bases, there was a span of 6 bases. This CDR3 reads CASSMGLNQPQHF. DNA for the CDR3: TGTGCCAGTAGTATGGGTCTCAATCAGCCCCAGCATTTT.

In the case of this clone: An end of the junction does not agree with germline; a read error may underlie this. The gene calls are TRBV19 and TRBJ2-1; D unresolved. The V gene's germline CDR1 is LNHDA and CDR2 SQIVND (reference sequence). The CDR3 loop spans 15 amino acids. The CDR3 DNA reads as TGTGCCAGTAGTATGAAGCGTATCCTGTACAGTGAGCAGTTCTTC. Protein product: CASSMKRILYSEQFF.

In nucleotides, the CDR3 is TGTGCCAGCAGCAGAGGACAGGGAATAGTCTCTAACTATGGCTACACCTTC. Its protein product is CASSRGQGIVSNYGYTF. This chain uses TRBV5-6 with TRBJ1-2; 8 bases fit TRBD1. Germline V gives CDR1 SGHDT, CDR2 YYEEEE. The trim removed 4 bases at V and 0 bases at J, leaving 11 bases unmatched. This CDR3 region has 17 residues.

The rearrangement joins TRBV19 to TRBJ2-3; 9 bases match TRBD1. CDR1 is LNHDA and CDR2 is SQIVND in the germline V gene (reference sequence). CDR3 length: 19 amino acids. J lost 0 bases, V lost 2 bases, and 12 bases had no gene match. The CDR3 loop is CASSIFFPSGQGSTDTQYF. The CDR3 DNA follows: TGTGCCAGTAGTATATTCTTCCCCTCGGGACAGGGAAGCACAGATACGCAGTATTTT.

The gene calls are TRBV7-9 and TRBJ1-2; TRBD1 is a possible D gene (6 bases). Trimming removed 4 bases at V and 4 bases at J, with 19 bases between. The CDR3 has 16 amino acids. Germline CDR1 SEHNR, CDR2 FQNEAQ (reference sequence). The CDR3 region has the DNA TGTGCCAGCAGCTCCTCCTACAGGGAGATGAGCTATGGCTACACCTTC. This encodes CASSSSYREMSYGYTF.

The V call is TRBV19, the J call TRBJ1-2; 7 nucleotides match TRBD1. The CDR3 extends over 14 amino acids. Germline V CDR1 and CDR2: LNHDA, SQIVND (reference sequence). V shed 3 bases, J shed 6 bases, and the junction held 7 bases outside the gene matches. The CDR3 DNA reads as TGTGCCAGTAGTATTGGAGGGGGCGCGAATGGCTACACCTTC. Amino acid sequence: CASSIGGGANGYTF. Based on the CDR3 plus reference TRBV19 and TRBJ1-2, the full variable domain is DGGITQSPKYLFRKEGQNVTLSCEQNLNHDAMYWYRQDPGQGLRLIYYSQIVNDFQKGDIAEGYSVSREKKESFPLTVTSAQKNPTAFYLCASSIGGGANGYTFGSGTRLTVV.

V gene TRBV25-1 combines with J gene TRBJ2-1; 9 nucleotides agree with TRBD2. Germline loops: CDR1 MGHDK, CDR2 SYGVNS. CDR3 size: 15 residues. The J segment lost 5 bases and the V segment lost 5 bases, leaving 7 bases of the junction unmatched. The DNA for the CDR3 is TGTGCCAGCAGTTCCGCTAGCGGGACCGACAATGAGCAGTTCTTC. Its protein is CASSSASGTDNEQFF.

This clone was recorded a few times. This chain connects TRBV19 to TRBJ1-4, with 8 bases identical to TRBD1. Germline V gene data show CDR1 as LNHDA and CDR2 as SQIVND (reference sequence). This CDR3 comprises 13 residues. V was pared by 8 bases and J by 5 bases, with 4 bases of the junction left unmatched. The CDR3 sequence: CASGRTGNEKLFF. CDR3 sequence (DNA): TGTGCCAGTGGTCGGACAGGGAATGAAAAACTGTTTTTT.